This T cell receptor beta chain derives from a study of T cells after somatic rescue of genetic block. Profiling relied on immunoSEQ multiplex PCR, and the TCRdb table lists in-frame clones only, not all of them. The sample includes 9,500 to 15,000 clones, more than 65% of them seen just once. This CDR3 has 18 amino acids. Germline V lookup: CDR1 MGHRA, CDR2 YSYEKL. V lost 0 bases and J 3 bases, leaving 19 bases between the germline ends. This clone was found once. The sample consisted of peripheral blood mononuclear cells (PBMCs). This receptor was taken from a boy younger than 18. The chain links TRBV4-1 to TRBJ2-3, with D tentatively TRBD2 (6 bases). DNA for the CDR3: TGCGCCAGCAGCCAAGAGGGGGGAGACTGGTGGTTGACAGATACGCAGTATTTT. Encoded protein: CASSQEGGDWWLTDTQYF.